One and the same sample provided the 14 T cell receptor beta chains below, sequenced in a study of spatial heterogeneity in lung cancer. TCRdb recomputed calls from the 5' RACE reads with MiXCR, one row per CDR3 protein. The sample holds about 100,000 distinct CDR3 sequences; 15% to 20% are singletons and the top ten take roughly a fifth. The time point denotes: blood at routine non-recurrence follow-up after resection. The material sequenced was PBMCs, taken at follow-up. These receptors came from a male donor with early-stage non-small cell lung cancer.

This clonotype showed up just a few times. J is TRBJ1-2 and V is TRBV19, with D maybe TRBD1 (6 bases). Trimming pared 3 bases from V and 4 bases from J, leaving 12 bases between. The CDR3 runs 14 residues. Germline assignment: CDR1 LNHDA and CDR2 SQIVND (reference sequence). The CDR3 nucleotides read TGTGCCAGTAGTATTATTGGGACATCCTATGGCTACACCTTC. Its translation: CASSIIGTSYGYTF.

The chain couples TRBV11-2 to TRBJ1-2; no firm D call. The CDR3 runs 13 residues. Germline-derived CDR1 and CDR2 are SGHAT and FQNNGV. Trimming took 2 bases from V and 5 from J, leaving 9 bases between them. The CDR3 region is CASSLNGEYGYTF. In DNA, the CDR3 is TGTGCCAGCAGCTTAAACGGGGAATATGGCTACACCTTC.

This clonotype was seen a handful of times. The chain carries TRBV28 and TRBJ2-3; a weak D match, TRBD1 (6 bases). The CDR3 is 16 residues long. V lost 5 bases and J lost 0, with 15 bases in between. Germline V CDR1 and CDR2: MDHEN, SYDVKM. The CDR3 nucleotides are TGTGCCAGCAGTCCCCCAACAGGGCCTAGCACAGATACGCAGTATTTT. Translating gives CASSPPTGPSTDTQYF.

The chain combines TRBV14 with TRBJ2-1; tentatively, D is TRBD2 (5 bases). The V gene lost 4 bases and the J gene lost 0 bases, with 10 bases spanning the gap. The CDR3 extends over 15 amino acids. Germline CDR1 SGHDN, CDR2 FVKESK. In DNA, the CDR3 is TGTGCCAGCAGCCTCCGGAGGAGCTCCTACAATGAGCAGTTCTTC. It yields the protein CASSLRRSSYNEQFF.

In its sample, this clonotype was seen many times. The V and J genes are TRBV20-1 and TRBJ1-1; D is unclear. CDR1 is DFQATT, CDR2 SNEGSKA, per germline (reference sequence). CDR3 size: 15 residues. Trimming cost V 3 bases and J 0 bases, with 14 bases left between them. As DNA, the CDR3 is TGCAGTGCTAGTGGACTGTTCGAGGTGAACACTGAAGCTTTCTTT. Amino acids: CSASGLFEVNTEAFF.

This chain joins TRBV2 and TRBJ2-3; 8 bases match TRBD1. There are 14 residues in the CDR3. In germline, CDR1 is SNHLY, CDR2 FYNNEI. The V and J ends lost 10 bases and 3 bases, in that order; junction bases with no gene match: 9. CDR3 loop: CATGQGTRTDTQYF. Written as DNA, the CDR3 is TGTGCCACCGGACAGGGAACGAGGACAGATACGCAGTATTTT.

The CDR3: CASSLGGKPPLHF. The CDR3 DNA is TGTGCCAGCAGCTTAGGGGGGAAACCACCCCTCCACTTT. This rearrangement joins TRBV7-2 to TRBJ1-6, with D possibly TRBD1 on 5 matching bases. Trimming removed 1 base at V and 11 bases at J, with 9 bases between. CDR3 size: 13 residues. Germline V lookup: CDR1 SGHTA, CDR2 FQGNSA. The complete variable domain, with remaining parts taken from reference TRBV7-2 and TRBJ1-6, reads GAGVSQSPSNKVTEKGKDVELRCDPISGHTALYWYRQSLGQGLEFLIYFQGNSAPDKSGLPSDRFSAERTGGSVSTLTIQRTQQEDSAVYLCASSLGGKPPLHFGNGTRLTVT.

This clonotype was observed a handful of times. Here the CDR3 DNA reads TGCGCCAGCAGCTTGGTGGCTCGGGGGAATTCACCCCTCCACTTT. Amino acid sequence: CASSLVARGNSPLHF. The rearrangement links TRBV5-1 to TRBJ1-6, with D maybe TRBD1 (5 bases). Germline loops: CDR1 SGHRS, CDR2 YFSETQ. This CDR3 comprises 15 residues. Trimming removed 0 bases from V and 7 bases from J, with 11 bases in between.

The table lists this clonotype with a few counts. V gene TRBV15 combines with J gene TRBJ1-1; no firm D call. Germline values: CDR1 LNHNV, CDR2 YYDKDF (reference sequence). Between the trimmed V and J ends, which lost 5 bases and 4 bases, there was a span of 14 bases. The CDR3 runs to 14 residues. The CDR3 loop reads CATSQRIRGTEAFF. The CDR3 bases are TGTGCCACCAGCCAGAGAATTCGGGGCACTGAAGCTTTCTTT.

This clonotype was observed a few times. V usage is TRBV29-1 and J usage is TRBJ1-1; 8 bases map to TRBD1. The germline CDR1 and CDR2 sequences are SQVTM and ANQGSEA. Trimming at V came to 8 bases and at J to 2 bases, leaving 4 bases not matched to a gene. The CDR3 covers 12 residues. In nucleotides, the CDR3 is TGCAGCTCAGACAGGGGAAACACTGAAGCTTTCTTT. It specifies CSSDRGNTEAFF.

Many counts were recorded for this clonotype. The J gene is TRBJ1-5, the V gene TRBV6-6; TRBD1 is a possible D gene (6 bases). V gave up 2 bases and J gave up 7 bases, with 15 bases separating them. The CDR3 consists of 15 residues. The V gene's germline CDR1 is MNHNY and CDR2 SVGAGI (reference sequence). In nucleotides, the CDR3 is TGTGCCAGCAGTTACGAAGGGGGGGCGGAGCAGCCCCAGCATTTT. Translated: CASSYEGGAEQPQHF.

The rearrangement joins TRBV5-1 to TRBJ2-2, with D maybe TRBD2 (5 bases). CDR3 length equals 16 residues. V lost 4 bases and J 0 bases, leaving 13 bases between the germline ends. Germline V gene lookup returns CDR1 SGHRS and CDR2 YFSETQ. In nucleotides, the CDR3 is TGCGCCAGCAGCATCGCTAGCAGTACGAACACCGGGGAGCTGTTTTTT. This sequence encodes CASSIASSTNTGELFF. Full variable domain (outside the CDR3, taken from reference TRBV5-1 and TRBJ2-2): KAGVTQTPRYLIKTRGQQVTLSCSPISGHRSVSWYQQTPGQGLQFLFEYFSETQRNKGNFPGRFSGRQFSNSRSEMNVSTLELGDSALYLCASSIASSTNTGELFFGEGSRLTVL.

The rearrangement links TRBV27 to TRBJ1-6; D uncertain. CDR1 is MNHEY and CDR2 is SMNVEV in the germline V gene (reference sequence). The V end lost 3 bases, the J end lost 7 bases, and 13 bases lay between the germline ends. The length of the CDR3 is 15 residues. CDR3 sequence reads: CASSFLGSWNSPLHF. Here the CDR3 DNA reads TGTGCCAGCAGTTTTCTGGGGTCGTGGAATTCACCCCTCCACTTT.

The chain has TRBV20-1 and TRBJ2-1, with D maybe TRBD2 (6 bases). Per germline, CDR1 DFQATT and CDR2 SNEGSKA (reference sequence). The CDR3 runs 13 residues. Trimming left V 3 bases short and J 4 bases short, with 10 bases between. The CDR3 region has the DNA TGCAGTGCTAGCCCTGGGACTTACAATGAGCAGTTCTTC. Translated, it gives CSASPGTYNEQFF.